The rows below give T cell receptor beta chains drawn from one sample of a study of cytomegalovirus exposure and HLA in healthy donors. Assay used: immunoSEQ multiplex PCR; TCRdb lists only in-frame clones, some missing. Of 130,000 or so clones in the sample, around 77% were seen once. Sequencing was performed on PBMCs. These receptor sequences come from a man younger than 45 in good health and CMV-seronegative. Each CDR3 is given with its conserved first and last residue. The D gene is left open where the match is weak. Some rows mark clone size as missing; the rest say once, few, many or name a class of expanded clone.

j_call | v_call | d_call | clone_size | cdr3_aa | cdr3_nt
TRBJ1-1 | TRBV2 | . | . | CASSHSREVLNTEAFF | TGTGCCAGCAGCCACTCTCGGGAGGTTTTGAACACTGAAGCTTTCTTT
TRBJ1-5 | TRBV10-2 | . | . | CAGGQNSNQPQHF | TGCGCGGGTGGACAGAATAGCAATCAGCCCCAGCATTTT
TRBJ2-1 | TRBV5-1 | TRBD2 | . | CASRPSGGAYNEQFF | TGCGCCAGCAGGCCAAGCGGGGGGGCCTACAATGAGCAGTTCTTC
TRBJ1-2 | TRBV6-5 | TRBD1 | . | CATTAGGYGYTF | TGTGCCACCACGGCAGGGGGTTATGGCTACACCTTC
TRBJ2-7 | TRBV2 | TRBD1 | . | CASRGTGGYEQYF | TGTGCCAGCAGGGGGACAGGGGGGTACGAGCAGTACTTC
TRBJ1-1 | TRBV5-1 | TRBD1 | . | CASSWPRTGGTEAFF | TGCGCCAGCAGCTGGCCTAGGACAGGGGGCACTGAAGCTTTCTTT
TRBJ2-5 | TRBV5-1 | TRBD1 | . | CASSPQTGQETQYF | TGCGCCAGCAGCCCCCAGACAGGGCAAGAGACCCAGTACTTC
TRBJ1-1 | TRBV6-5 | . | few | CATYSDTEAFF | TGTGCCACATACTCTGACACTGAAGCTTTCTTT
TRBJ2-7 | TRBV7-2 | . | . | CASSRGFGYEQYF | TGTGCCAGCAGCAGAGGGTTTGGCTACGAGCAGTACTTC
TRBJ2-2 | TRBV7-2 | . | . | CASSLFRASVTGELFF | TGTGCCAGCAGCTTATTTCGAGCCTCGGTCACCGGGGAGCTGTTTTTT
TRBJ2-1 | TRBV5-1 | . | . | CASSLGQRHNEQFF | TGCGCCAGCAGCTTGGGACAAAGGCACAATGAGCAGTTCTTC